This TCR beta chain derives from a study of blood T cell repertoires in COVID-19. Study-level information: Acute and convalescent COVID-19 specimens originated in the United States, Italy and Spain. T cells, B-cell-depleted T cells, or PBMCs provided the cDNA or gDNA that served as material.

V lost 0 bases, J lost 2 bases, and 14 bases stayed unmatched. This CDR3 region has 20 residues. Original data processing: Using reference gene primer amplification, nucleated cell counts were estimated. Profiled with immunoSEQ multiplex PCR; TCRdb holds only in-frame clones, not every one. For V, J and clone size, that table is used; D and trimming come from the DNA. The sample includes hundreds of thousands of clones, about three quarters of them seen just once. The J gene is TRBJ2-2, the V gene TRBV23-1, with 8 nucleotides matching TRBD2. TRBV23-1 is an ORF; its function is uncertain. The origin of this receptor is a woman older than 75 with acute or convalescent COVID-19. The sample comprised peripheral blood. CDR3 region: CASSQSRRGVHCRNTGELFF. The CDR3 region has the DNA TGCGCCAGCAGTCAATCGCGGCGGGGGGTCCATTGTCGTAACACCGGGGAGCTGTTTTTT.